This T cell receptor beta chain came from a study of blood T cell repertoires in COVID-19. Across the whole study: Collection of acute and convalescent COVID-19 samples took place in the United States, Italy and Spain. T cells, B-cell-depleted T cells, or PBMCs provided the cDNA or gDNA that served as material.

The germline V gene encodes CDR1 KGHDR and CDR2 SFDVKD. This CDR3 region has 18 residues. Trimming stripped 9 bases from V and 1 base from J, with 24 bases between. In the study's own analysis: Researchers report that nucleated cell counts were estimated from reference gene primer amplification. The data were produced by immunoSEQ multiplex PCR, yet TCRdb's version contains in-frame clones alone and is incomplete. D and trimming come from the DNA, and the V and J calls and clone size come from that table. The data show under 200,000 clones, 85% to 90% seen once. The genes are TRBV24-1 and TRBJ1-3; maybe TRBD1 (5 bases). The clonotype comes from a man younger than 35 with active or convalescent COVID-19. Sequencing was done on a sample of peripheral blood. CDR3 residues: CATGGSGGTIISGNTIYF. The CDR3 DNA is TGTGCCACCGGGGGGTCGGGGGGGACGATCATATCTGGAAACACCATATATTTT.